These T cell receptor beta chains were read from a single sample in a study of T cell responses to AZD1222 COVID-19 vaccine. TCRdb's table, derived via immunoSEQ multiplex PCR, lists solely in-frame clones and lacks some. The sample includes around 150,000 clones, 88% seen only once; the top ten take 5.5%. The source material was peripheral blood, sampled on day 0 of AZD1222 vaccination. These receptors were collected from an adult in good health. Both conserved end residues are part of each CDR3. D genes are given only for firm matches. Clone sizes are given selectively: once, few, many, or a class where the clone is expanded.

size	V	D	J	DNA	CDR3
.	TRBV28	.	TRBJ1-2	TGTGCCAGCAGTTTAGTTTCGACCAGCAAGGGCTACACCTTC	CASSLVSTSKGYTF
once	TRBV5-1	TRBD1	TRBJ2-2	TGCGCCAGCAGCATTGGGACAGGGAACACCGGGGAGCTGTTTTTT	CASSIGTGNTGELFF
.	TRBV6-4	.	TRBJ1-2	TGTGCCAGCAGTGACTCTATGGACTCCTCCTATGGCTACACCTTC	CASSDSMDSSYGYTF
.	TRBV5-4	TRBD2	TRBJ2-3	TGTGCCAGCAGCCACGTAGCGGGGGGCGGCACAGATACGCAGTATTTT	CASSHVAGGGTDTQYF
.	TRBV19	.	TRBJ1-5	TGTGCCAGTAGTATAGAAGGACGGTTCAATCAGCCCCAGCATTTT	CASSIEGRFNQPQHF
.	TRBV28	.	TRBJ1-2	TGTGCCAGCATCGAAGCTAACTATGGCTACACCTTC	CASIEANYGYTF
.	TRBV7-3	.	TRBJ1-5	TGTGCCAGCAGCTTCCACCCCTGGTTAAGGGCCCAGCATTTT	CASSFHPWLRAQHF
.	TRBV7-2	TRBD1	TRBJ2-7	TGTGCCAGCAGCTTTCTGACAGGGGGCGAATACGAGCAGTACTTC	CASSFLTGGEYEQYF
.	TRBV21-1	.	TRBJ1-2	TGTGCCAGCAGCCCCTCGGGGGACTATGGCTACACCTTC	CASSPSGDYGYTF
once	TRBV28	TRBD2	TRBJ2-7	TGTGCCAGCAGTCTTGTAGGAGCGGGGAGCTACGAGCAGTACTTC	CASSLVGAGSYEQYF